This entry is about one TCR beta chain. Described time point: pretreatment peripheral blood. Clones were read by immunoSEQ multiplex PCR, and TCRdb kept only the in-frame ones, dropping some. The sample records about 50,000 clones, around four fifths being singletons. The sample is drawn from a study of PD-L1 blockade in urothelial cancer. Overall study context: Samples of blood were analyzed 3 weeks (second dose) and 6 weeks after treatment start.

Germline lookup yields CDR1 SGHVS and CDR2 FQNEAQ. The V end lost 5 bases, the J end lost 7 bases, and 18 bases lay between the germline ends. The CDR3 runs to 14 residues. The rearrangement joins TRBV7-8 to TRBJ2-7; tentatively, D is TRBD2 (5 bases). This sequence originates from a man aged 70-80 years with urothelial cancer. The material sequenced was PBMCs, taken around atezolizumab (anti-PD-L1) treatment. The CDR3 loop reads CASSHIAGRGEQYF. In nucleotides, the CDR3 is TGTGCCAGCAGCCATATTGCCGGCCGGGGTGAGCAGTACTTC.